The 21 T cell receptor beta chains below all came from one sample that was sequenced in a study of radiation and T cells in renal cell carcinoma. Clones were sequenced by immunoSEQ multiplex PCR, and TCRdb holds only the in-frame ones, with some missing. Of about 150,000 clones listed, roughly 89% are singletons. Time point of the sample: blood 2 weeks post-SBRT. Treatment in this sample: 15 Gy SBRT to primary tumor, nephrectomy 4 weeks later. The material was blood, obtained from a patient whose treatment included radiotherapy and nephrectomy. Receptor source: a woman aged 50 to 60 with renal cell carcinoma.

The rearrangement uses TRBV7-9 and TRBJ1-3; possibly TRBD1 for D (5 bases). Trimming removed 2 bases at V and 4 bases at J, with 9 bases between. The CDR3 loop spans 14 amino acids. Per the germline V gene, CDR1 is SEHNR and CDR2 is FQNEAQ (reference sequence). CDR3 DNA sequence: TGTGCCAGCAGCTTACAGGGAGGGGGAAACACCATATATTTT. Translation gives CASSLQGGGNTIYF.

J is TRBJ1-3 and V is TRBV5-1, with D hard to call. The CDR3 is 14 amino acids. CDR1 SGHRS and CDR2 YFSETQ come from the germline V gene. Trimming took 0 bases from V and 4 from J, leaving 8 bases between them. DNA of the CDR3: TGCGCCAGCAGCTTGGTGGGAGCGGGAAACACCATATATTTT. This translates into CASSLVGAGNTIYF.

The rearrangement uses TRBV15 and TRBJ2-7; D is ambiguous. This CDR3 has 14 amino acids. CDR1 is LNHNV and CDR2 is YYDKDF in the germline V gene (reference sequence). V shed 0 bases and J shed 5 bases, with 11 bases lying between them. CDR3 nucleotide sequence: TGTGCCACCAGCAGAGATCTTAGGGCCCACGAGCAGTACTTC. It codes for CATSRDLRAHEQYF.

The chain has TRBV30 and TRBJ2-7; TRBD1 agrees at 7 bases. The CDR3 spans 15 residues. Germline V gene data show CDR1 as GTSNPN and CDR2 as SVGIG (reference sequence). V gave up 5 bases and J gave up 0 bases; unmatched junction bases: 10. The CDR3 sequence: CAWGEGGSYSYEQYF. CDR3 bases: TGTGCCTGGGGTGAAGGGGGCAGTTACTCCTACGAGCAGTACTTC.

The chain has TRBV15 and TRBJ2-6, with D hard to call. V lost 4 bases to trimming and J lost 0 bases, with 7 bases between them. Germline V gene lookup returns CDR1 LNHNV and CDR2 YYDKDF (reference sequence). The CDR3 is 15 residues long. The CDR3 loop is CATSTDSSGANVLTF. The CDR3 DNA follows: TGTGCCACCAGCACGGATAGCTCTGGGGCCAACGTCCTGACTTTC.

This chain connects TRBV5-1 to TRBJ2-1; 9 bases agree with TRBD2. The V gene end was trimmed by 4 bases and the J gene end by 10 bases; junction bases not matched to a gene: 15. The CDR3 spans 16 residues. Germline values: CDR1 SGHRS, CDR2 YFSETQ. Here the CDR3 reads CASSSGLAPLNREQFF. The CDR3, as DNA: TGCGCCAGCAGCAGCGGACTAGCGCCACTGAATAGGGAGCAGTTCTTC.

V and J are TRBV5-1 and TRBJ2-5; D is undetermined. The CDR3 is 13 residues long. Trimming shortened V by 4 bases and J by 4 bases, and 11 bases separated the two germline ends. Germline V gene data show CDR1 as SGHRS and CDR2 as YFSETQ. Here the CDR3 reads CASSPAPGETQYF. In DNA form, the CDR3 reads TGCGCCAGCAGCCCCGCGCCTGGAGAGACCCAGTACTTC.

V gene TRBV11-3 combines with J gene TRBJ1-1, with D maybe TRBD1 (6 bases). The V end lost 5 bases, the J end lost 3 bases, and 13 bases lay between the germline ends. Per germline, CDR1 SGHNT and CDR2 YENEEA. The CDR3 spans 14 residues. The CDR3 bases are TGTGCCAGCAGCAAGTCGGGGGCGGACACTGAAGCTTTCTTT. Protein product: CASSKSGADTEAFF.

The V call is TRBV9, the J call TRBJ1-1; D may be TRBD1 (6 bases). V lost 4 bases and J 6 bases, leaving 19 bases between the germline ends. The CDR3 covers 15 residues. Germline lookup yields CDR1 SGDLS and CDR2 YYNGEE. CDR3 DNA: TGTGCCAGCAGCCCCCCCACGGGGGCGATCTCTGAAGCTTTCTTT. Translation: CASSPPTGAISEAFF.

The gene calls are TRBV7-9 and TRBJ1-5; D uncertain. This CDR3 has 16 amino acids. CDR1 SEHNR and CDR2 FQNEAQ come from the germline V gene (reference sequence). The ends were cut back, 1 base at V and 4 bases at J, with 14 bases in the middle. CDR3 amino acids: CASSLGHVRNNQPQHF. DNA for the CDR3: TGTGCCAGCAGCTTAGGGCACGTCAGGAATAATCAGCCCCAGCATTTT.

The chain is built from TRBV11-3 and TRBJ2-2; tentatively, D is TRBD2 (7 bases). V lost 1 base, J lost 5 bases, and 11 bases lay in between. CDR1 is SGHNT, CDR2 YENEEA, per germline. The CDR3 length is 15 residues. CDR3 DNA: TGTGCCAGCAGCTTAGCCGGGGGGCGTACCGGGGAGCTGTTTTTT. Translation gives CASSLAGGRTGELFF.

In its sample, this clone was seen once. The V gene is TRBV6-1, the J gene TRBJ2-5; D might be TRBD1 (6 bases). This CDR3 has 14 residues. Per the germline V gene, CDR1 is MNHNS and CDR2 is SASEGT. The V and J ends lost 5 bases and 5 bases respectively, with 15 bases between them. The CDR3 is CASSFIGGVETQYF. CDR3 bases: TGTGCCAGCAGTTTCATTGGGGGCGTCGAGACCCAGTACTTC.

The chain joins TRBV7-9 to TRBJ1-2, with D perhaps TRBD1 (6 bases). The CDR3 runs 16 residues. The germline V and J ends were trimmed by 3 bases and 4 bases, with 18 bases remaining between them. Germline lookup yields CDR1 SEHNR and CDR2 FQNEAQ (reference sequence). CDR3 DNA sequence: TGTGCCAGCAGCTTGGGCGGACAGACCTCTACCTATGGCTACACCTTC. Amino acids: CASSLGGQTSTYGYTF.

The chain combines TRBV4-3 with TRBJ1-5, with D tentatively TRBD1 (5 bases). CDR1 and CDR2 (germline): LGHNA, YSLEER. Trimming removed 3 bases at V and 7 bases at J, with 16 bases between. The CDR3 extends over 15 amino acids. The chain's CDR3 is CASSQDSRGRQPQHF. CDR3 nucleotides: TGCGCCAGCAGCCAGGATTCTAGGGGTAGACAGCCCCAGCATTTT.

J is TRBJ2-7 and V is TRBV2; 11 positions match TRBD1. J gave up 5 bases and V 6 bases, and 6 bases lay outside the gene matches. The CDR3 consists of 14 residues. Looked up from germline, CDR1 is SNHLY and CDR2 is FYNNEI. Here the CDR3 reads CASSGQGAVHEQYF. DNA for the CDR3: TGTGCCAGCAGCGGACAGGGGGCGGTCCACGAGCAGTACTTC.

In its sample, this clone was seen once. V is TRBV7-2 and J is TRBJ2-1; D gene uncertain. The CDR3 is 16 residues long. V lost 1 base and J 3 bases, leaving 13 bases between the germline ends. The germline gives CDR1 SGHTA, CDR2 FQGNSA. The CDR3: CASSLDGAPGYNEQFF. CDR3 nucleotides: TGTGCCAGCAGCTTAGATGGAGCTCCCGGCTACAATGAGCAGTTCTTC. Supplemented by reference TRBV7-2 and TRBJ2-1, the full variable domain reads GAGVSQSPSNKVTEKGKDVELRCDPISGHTALYWYRQSLGQGLEFLIYFQGNSAPDKSGLPSDRFSAERTGGSVSTLTIQRTQQEDSAVYLCASSLDGAPGYNEQFFGPGTRLTVL.

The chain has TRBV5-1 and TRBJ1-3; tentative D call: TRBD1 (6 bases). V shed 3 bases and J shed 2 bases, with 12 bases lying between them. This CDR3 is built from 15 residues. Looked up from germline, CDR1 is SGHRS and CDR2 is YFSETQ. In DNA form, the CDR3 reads TGCGCCAGCAGCTCCCAGGGGATGCCTGGAAACACCATATATTTT. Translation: CASSSQGMPGNTIYF.

CDR3 nucleotides: TGTGCCAGCAGCTTGCGAGACACCGGGGAGCTGTTTTTT. This translates into CASSLRDTGELFF. The rearrangement links TRBV6-5 to TRBJ2-2; D unresolved. From germline, CDR1 is MNHEY and CDR2 SVGAGI. The CDR3 sequence is 13 residues long. The V and J ends lost 6 bases and 3 bases respectively, with 8 bases between them.

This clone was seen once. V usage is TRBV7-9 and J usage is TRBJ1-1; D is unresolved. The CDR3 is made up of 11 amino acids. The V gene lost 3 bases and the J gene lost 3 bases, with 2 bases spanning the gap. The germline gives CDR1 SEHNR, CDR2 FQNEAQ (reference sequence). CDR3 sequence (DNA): TGTGCCAGCAGCTTTGACACTGAAGCTTTCTTT. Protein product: CASSFDTEAFF.

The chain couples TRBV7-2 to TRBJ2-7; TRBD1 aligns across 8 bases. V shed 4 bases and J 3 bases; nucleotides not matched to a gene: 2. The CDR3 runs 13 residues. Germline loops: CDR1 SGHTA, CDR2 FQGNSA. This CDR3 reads CASSWGTGYEQYF. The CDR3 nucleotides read TGTGCCAGCAGCTGGGGGACAGGCTACGAGCAGTACTTC. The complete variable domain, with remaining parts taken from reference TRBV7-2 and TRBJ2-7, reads GAGVSQSPSNKVTEKGKDVELRCDPISGHTALYWYRQSLGQGLEFLIYFQGNSAPDKSGLPSDRFSAERTGGSVSTLTIQRTQQEDSAVYLCASSWGTGYEQYFGPGTRLTVT.

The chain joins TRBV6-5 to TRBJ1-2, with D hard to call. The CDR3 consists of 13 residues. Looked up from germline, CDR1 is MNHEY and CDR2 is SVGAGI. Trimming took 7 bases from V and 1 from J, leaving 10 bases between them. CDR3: CASTNLINYGYTF. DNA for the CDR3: TGTGCCAGCACGAACCTCATTAACTATGGCTACACCTTC.